Following are 29 T cell receptor beta chains from one sample sequenced in a study of cytomegalovirus exposure and HLA in healthy donors. The PCR used 60 Vbeta and 13 Jbeta primers. Generated by immunoSEQ multiplex PCR, the TCRdb table keeps only in-frame clones and is missing some. This repertoire shows approximately 160,000 clones, roughly four fifths found once; its top ten account for about 0.89%. What was sequenced was PBMCs. These TCRs come from a girl aged 2-10 years in good health and CMV-seropositive.

This clone was seen a handful of times. This chain uses TRBV19 with TRBJ1-5; 8 nucleotides agree with TRBD1. The CDR3 extends over 17 amino acids. The V gene end was trimmed by 10 bases and the J gene end by 3 bases; junction bases not matched to a gene: 17. Germline CDR1 is LNHDA and CDR2 is SQIVND (reference sequence). CDR3 in amino acids: CAKVGQASIKPNQPQHF. For the CDR3, the DNA is TGTGCCAAAGTGGGACAGGCCTCAATTAAGCCCAATCAGCCCCAGCATTTT.

The chain employs TRBV19 and TRBJ1-5; TRBD1 is a possible D gene (6 bases). Germline V gene sequence: CDR1 LNHDA, CDR2 SQIVND (reference sequence). CDR3 size: 16 residues. V lost 5 bases and J lost 1, with 15 bases in between. CDR3 DNA sequence: TGTGCCAGTAGTCCCGAAGGGGGTTTAAGCAATCAGCCCCAGCATTTT. It encodes CASSPEGGLSNQPQHF.

This chain uses TRBV7-9 with TRBJ2-5; no reliable D call. Judging by the DNA end, TRBJ2-7 fits better; the J call may be wrong. CDR1 SEHNR and CDR2 FQNEAQ come from the germline V gene (reference sequence). The CDR3 is 11 amino acids. This chain's CDR3 is CASSLTYEQYF. CDR3 DNA: TGTGCCAGCAGCTTAACCTACGAGCAGTACTTC.

This clone was counted a single time. The rearrangement joins TRBV1 to TRBJ2-7; the table gives TRBD2 as D, unverified against the DNA. TRBV1 is a documented pseudogene. The CDR3 covers 19 residues. Here the CDR3 reads CTSSQDWGPLGRAINEQYF. The CDR3 DNA is TGCACCAGCAGCCAAGATTGGGGTCCATTAGGGAGGGCGATTAACGAGCAGTACTTC.

The genes are TRBV2 and TRBJ2-7, with 10 bases identical to TRBD1. CDR1 and CDR2 from the germline V gene are SNHLY and FYNNEI. Germline trimming cut 5 bases from V and 4 bases from J; bases unmatched to any gene: 8. The CDR3 loop spans 15 amino acids. The CDR3 bases are TGTGCCAGCAGTCCGACAGGGGGCAACCTTTACGAGCAGTACTTC. Translating gives CASSPTGGNLYEQYF.

The chain recombines TRBV30 with TRBJ2-7; TRBD2 aligns across 7 bases. This CDR3 is 14 amino acids long. CDR1 GTSNPN and CDR2 SVGIG come from the germline V gene (reference sequence). Trimming removed 4 bases from V and 6 bases from J; junction bases left unmatched: 12. CDR3: CAWIETSTSTEQYF. In nucleotides, the CDR3 is TGTGCCTGGATAGAGACTAGCACCTCTACCGAGCAGTACTTC.

The chain uses TRBV11-2 and TRBJ2-7; weak D call: TRBD1 (6 bases). This CDR3 is 14 amino acids long. V lost 1 base and J 4 bases, leaving 11 bases between the germline ends. Germline CDR1 SGHAT, CDR2 FQNNGV. Here the CDR3 reads CASSLAGDGYEQYF. Written as DNA, the CDR3 is TGTGCCAGCAGCTTAGCAGGGGATGGTTACGAGCAGTACTTC.

The rearrangement uses TRBV11-2 and TRBJ2-1, with 7 nucleotides matching TRBD2. The CDR3 contains 14 residues. The germline V gene encodes CDR1 SGHAT and CDR2 FQNNGV. The J segment lost 9 bases and the V segment lost 5 bases, leaving 10 bases of the junction unmatched. The CDR3: CASSRLALATEQFF. The CDR3 bases are TGTGCCAGCAGCAGACTAGCCCTAGCAACTGAGCAGTTCTTC.

The chain combines TRBV5-1 with TRBJ2-6; 7 nucleotides agree with TRBD2. Trimming at V came to 5 bases and at J to 0 bases, leaving 8 bases not matched to a gene. CDR1 and CDR2 (germline): SGHRS, YFSETQ. The CDR3 loop spans 17 amino acids. The CDR3 DNA follows: TGCGCCAGCAGGGCCGGGACTACAATCTCTGGGGCCAACGTCCTGACTTTC. Translated, it gives CASRAGTTISGANVLTF.

J is TRBJ2-3 and V is TRBV28; tentatively, D is TRBD1 (6 bases). Trimming left V 2 bases short and J 3 bases short, with 18 bases between. CDR3 length equals 17 residues. Germline CDR1 and CDR2: MDHEN and SYDVKM. The CDR3 bases are TGTGCCAGCAGTTTAACCTTCCCGGGACAAGTAACAGATACGCAGTATTTT. It translates to CASSLTFPGQVTDTQYF.

The chain links TRBV15 to TRBJ1-5, with D hard to call. Germline CDR1 is LNHNV and CDR2 is YYDKDF (reference sequence). This CDR3 is 15 amino acids long. V was pared by 0 bases and J by 0 bases, with 6 bases between. The CDR3 loop reads CATSRERYSNQPQHF. The CDR3 DNA follows: TGTGCCACCAGCAGAGAGAGGTATAGCAATCAGCCCCAGCATTTT.

About this clone itself: The junction departs from germline at one end; a sequencing error may be responsible. V usage is TRBV7-7 and J usage is TRBJ2-5; 8 nucleotides line up with TRBD2. This CDR3 has 17 residues. Per germline, CDR1 SSHAT and CDR2 FNYEAQ (reference sequence). This CDR3 reads CASSLVLSGDAQETQYF. CDR3 sequence (DNA): TGTGCTAGCAGCTTAGTCCTTAGCGGGGATGCTCAAGAGACCCAGTACTTC.

The chain uses TRBV30 and TRBJ1-2; D is possibly TRBD1 (6 bases). The germline V gene encodes CDR1 GTSNPN and CDR2 SVGIG (reference sequence). The ends were cut back, 0 bases at V and 5 bases at J, with 13 bases in the middle. This CDR3 has 14 amino acids. CDR3 coding DNA: TGTGCCTGGAGTGTACGTCGACAGGCATATGGCTACACCTTC. Translated, it gives CAWSVRRQAYGYTF.

The chain has TRBV13 and TRBJ2-1; tentative D call: TRBD2 (6 bases). V lost 3 bases, J lost 5 bases, and 8 bases lay in between. Germline V gene lookup returns CDR1 PRHDT and CDR2 FYEKMQ (reference sequence). The CDR3 runs 13 residues. In DNA, the CDR3 is TGTGCCAGCAGCTTGGGACTGAACAATGAGCAGTTCTTC. This gives the protein CASSLGLNNEQFF.

The V call is TRBV7-9, the J call TRBJ2-7; 9 bases match TRBD2. V lost 4 bases, J lost 2 bases, and 12 bases stayed unmatched. CDR1 SEHNR and CDR2 FQNEAQ come from the germline V gene (reference sequence). The CDR3 length is 17 residues. CDR3 nucleotides: TGTGCCAGCAGCTCTGCGTCAGCGGGAGGATTCCCCTACGAGCAGTACTTC. This gives the protein CASSSASAGGFPYEQYF.

J is TRBJ2-1 and V is TRBV10-1, with 10 bases aligning to TRBD2. This CDR3 region has 15 residues. V was pared by 5 bases and J by 6 bases, with 7 bases of the junction left unmatched. The germline V gene has CDR1 WNHNN and CDR2 SYGVQD (reference sequence). DNA for the CDR3: TGCGCCAGCAGTAGCGGGAGGGCCAATCCCAATGAGCAGTTCTTC. As protein: CASSSGRANPNEQFF.

As to this clone: The sample has other DNA sequences that encode this CDR3 too. The V and J genes are TRBV5-1 and TRBJ2-3; D unresolved. This CDR3 contains 13 residues. Germline values: CDR1 SGHRS, CDR2 YFSETQ. V was shortened by 0 bases and J by 0 bases, with 2 bases between the two germline ends. The CDR3 sequence is CASSLASTDTQYF. The CDR3 DNA reads TGCGCCAGCAGCTTGGCAAGCACAGATACGCAGTATTTT.

The rearrangement joins TRBV28 to TRBJ1-5, with D unclear. Germline V gives CDR1 MDHEN, CDR2 SYDVKM. Trimming left V 3 bases short and J 0 bases short, with 18 bases between. The CDR3 has 18 residues. CDR3 region: CASSLVPSYLYSNQPQHF. CDR3 coding DNA: TGTGCCAGCAGTTTGGTTCCCTCTTACCTCTATAGCAATCAGCCCCAGCATTTT.

V and J are TRBV28 and TRBJ1-2; TRBD1 aligns across 10 bases. The CDR3 sequence is 15 residues long. J lost 6 bases, V lost 2 bases, and 6 bases had no gene match. CDR1 is MDHEN and CDR2 is SYDVKM in the germline V gene. The CDR3 spells CASSLESGQGHGYTF. The DNA for the CDR3 is TGTGCCAGCAGTTTAGAATCGGGACAGGGGCATGGCTACACCTTC.

The chain combines TRBV6-1 with TRBJ1-4; a weak D match, TRBD1 (5 bases). This CDR3 is 12 amino acids long. Trimming pared 1 base from V and 14 bases from J, leaving 11 bases between. From germline, CDR1 is MNHNS and CDR2 SASEGT. The CDR3 protein is CASSEGRGALFF. The CDR3 region has the DNA TGTGCCAGCAGTGAAGGGAGGGGCGCCCTGTTTTTT.

The chain uses TRBV28 and TRBJ2-1; 8 bases align to TRBD1. V lost 5 bases, J lost 5 bases, and 8 bases stayed unmatched. This CDR3 contains 15 residues. Germline V gives CDR1 MDHEN, CDR2 SYDVKM. The CDR3 nucleotides read TGTGCCAGCAGTCCTACCAGGGGGCGGGACAATGAGCAGTTCTTC. Translated: CASSPTRGRDNEQFF.

This chain links TRBV10-3 with TRBJ1-5; the D gene is possibly TRBD1 (5 bases). CDR1 ENHRY and CDR2 SYGVKD come from the germline V gene. This CDR3 has 15 amino acids. With 3 bases removed from V and 3 bases from J, the gap between germline ends came to 12 bases. The DNA of the CDR3 is TGTGCCATCAGTGACGGGGGAAGGATCAATCAGCCCCAGCATTTT. Encoded protein: CAISDGGRINQPQHF.

The gene calls are TRBV6-5 and TRBJ1-1, with D possibly TRBD1 on 6 matching bases. Germline CDR1 reads MNHEY; CDR2 reads SVGAGI. V was clipped by 1 base and J by 1 base, with 10 bases between them. The CDR3 covers 15 residues. The CDR3 bases are TGTGCCAGCAGTTACTGGGACACCCAGAACACTGAAGCTTTCTTT. Encoded protein: CASSYWDTQNTEAFF.

Points on this clone: Mismatch with germline at one junction end may stem from a read error. The chain has TRBV18 and TRBJ1-3; tentative D call: TRBD1 (5 bases). CDR3 length equals 15 residues. CDR1 and CDR2 from the germline V gene are KGHSH and LQKENI. The CDR3 loop reads CAGSPPQGRGNTIYF. CDR3 DNA: TGTGCCGGCTCACCACCGCAGGGTCGGGGAAACACCATATATTTT.

This sequence joins TRBV9 and TRBJ2-1, with D maybe TRBD2 (6 bases). Trimming cost V 0 bases and J 5 bases, with 12 bases left between them. The CDR3 loop spans 15 amino acids. From germline, CDR1 is SGDLS and CDR2 YYNGEE. The CDR3, as DNA: TGTGCCAGCAGCGTAGGAAGCGGGCTGAACAATGAGCAGTTCTTC. It encodes CASSVGSGLNNEQFF.

This sequence joins TRBV9 and TRBJ2-5; 7 bases are a match to TRBD2. Germline V gene data show CDR1 as SGDLS and CDR2 as YYNGEE. CDR3 length equals 16 residues. Trimming at V came to 0 bases and at J to 7 bases, leaving 12 bases not matched to a gene. This CDR3 reads CASSVDAATSFATQYF. DNA for the CDR3: TGTGCCAGCAGCGTAGATGCTGCGACTAGCTTTGCGACCCAGTACTTC.

The chain recombines TRBV28 with TRBJ1-1; TRBD1 matches 9 bases. Germline V lookup: CDR1 MDHEN, CDR2 SYDVKM. CDR3 length: 17 residues. The V and J ends lost 6 bases and 0 bases, in that order; junction bases with no gene match: 11. The CDR3 spells CASRLPTGQGMNTEAFF. The CDR3 coding sequence is TGTGCCAGCAGATTGCCCACGGGACAGGGTATGAACACTGAAGCTTTCTTT.

The chain links TRBV2 to TRBJ2-2; a weak D match, TRBD2 (6 bases). Between the trimmed V and J ends, which lost 4 bases and 5 bases, there was a span of 11 bases. Germline lookup yields CDR1 SNHLY and CDR2 FYNNEI. The CDR3 sequence is 14 residues long. The CDR3 spells CASSGGKGTGELFF. CDR3 in DNA: TGTGCCAGCAGTGGCGGGAAGGGTACCGGGGAGCTGTTTTTT. Filled out from reference TRBV2 and TRBJ2-2, the complete variable domain reads EPEVTQTPSHQVTQMGQEVILRCVPISNHLYFYWYRQILGQKVEFLVSFYNNEISEKSEIFDDQFSVERPDGSNFTLKIRSTKLEDSAMYFCASSGGKGTGELFFGEGSRLTVL.

This rearrangement joins TRBV7-9 to TRBJ2-1; 12 bases fit TRBD2. Germline V gene sequence: CDR1 SEHNR, CDR2 FQNEAQ (reference sequence). The CDR3 runs 16 residues. Trimming cost V 4 bases and J 2 bases; bases outside gene matches: 3. In DNA, the CDR3 is TGTGCCAGCAGCTCGACTAGCGGGAGCGCCTACAATGAGCAGTTCTTC. It translates to CASSSTSGSAYNEQFF.